Below are 22 T cell receptor beta chains sequenced from a single sample in a study of blood T cells in healthy people across ages. It was with a sample-barcoded 5' primer and a J-beta primer mix that a second PCR of roughly 7 to 12 cycles was run. TCRdb ran MiXCR on the 5' RACE reads and lists one entry per CDR3 protein. This table has over 1.5 million distinct CDR3 sequences, roughly 49% appearing once. The sequenced material came from blood. Every receptor here comes from a woman aged 35 to 49 in good health.

The CDR3 DNA sequence: TGCAGTGCCCGGACAGGGGCGGATGAAAAACTGTTTTTT. Encoded protein: CSARTGADEKLFF. This chain uses TRBV20-1 with TRBJ1-4; the match to TRBD1 covers 9 bases. Germline values: CDR1 DFQATT, CDR2 SNEGSKA (reference sequence). The CDR3 has 13 residues. Trimming removed 6 bases from V and 6 bases from J; junction bases left unmatched: 5.

The V call is TRBV4-1, the J call TRBJ1-2; the D gene is possibly TRBD1 (5 bases). V was clipped by 1 base and J by 1 base, with 10 bases between them. CDR1 is MGHRA and CDR2 is YSYEKL in the germline V gene. This CDR3 has 15 residues. CDR3 loop: CASSQGEQGNYGYTF. Written as DNA, the CDR3 is TGCGCCAGCAGCCAAGGGGAGCAGGGTAACTATGGCTACACCTTC.

The V call is TRBV6-2 or TRBV6-3, the J call TRBJ1-2; D not certain. From germline, CDR1 is MNHEY and CDR2 SVGEGT. Deletions cut 2 bases from V and 0 bases from J, with 10 bases between. The CDR3 is made up of 15 amino acids. CDR3: CASSYPTGSNYGYTF. CDR3 nucleotides: TGTGCCAGCAGTTACCCGACGGGATCTAACTATGGCTACACCTTC.

The V and J genes are TRBV7-9 and TRBJ2-1, with 10 bases that match TRBD2. Germline CDR1 and CDR2: SEHNR and FQNEAQ (reference sequence). CDR3 length: 15 residues. Trimming cost V 7 bases and J 6 bases; bases outside gene matches: 9. The DNA for the CDR3 is TGTGCCAGCACCTTTTCTCTAGCGGGGGTCAATGAGCAGTTCTTC. It encodes CASTFSLAGVNEQFF.

This chain uses TRBV20-1 with TRBJ2-7; D not resolved. The last part of the DNA fits TRBJ2-5 better; the J call may be wrong. This CDR3 contains 12 residues. Germline loops: CDR1 DFQATT, CDR2 SNEGSKA (reference sequence). CDR3 sequence reads: CSAPGRIETQYF. In DNA form, the CDR3 reads TGCAGTGCTCCCGGTAGAATAGAGACCCAGTACTTC.

J is TRBJ2-7 and V is TRBV27; D perhaps matches TRBD1 (5 bases). This CDR3 contains 17 residues. The germline V and J ends were trimmed by 2 bases and 2 bases, with 19 bases remaining between them. Germline loops: CDR1 MNHEY, CDR2 SMNVEV (reference sequence). CDR3 residues: CASSLSTKTALPYEQYF. CDR3 sequence (DNA): TGTGCCAGCAGTTTAAGCACCAAGACAGCTCTACCCTACGAGCAGTACTTC.

The chain uses TRBV7-2 and TRBJ2-5; 10 nucleotides match TRBD2. The CDR3 is 18 residues long. CDR1 and CDR2 (germline): SGHTA, FQGNSA. With 5 bases clipped from V and 1 base from J, the junction kept 13 bases outside the gene matches. The CDR3 DNA sequence: TGTGCCAGCAGCCCTTCTTTACTAGCGGGGAACCTCCAAGAGACCCAGTACTTC. It yields the protein CASSPSLLAGNLQETQYF. Full variable domain (outside the CDR3, taken from reference TRBV7-2 and TRBJ2-5): GAGVSQSPSNKVTEKGKDVELRCDPISGHTALYWYRQSLGQGLEFLIYFQGNSAPDKSGLPSDRFSAERTGGSVSTLTIQRTQQEDSAVYLCASSPSLLAGNLQETQYFGPGTRLLVL.

This clonotype was picked up a small number of times. This rearrangement joins TRBV13 to TRBJ1-2, with 8 bases identical to TRBD1. In germline, CDR1 is PRHDT, CDR2 FYEKMQ (reference sequence). The CDR3 consists of 14 residues. The junction had 6 bases not matched to a gene; V was cut back by 3 bases and J by 6 bases. CDR3 sequence (DNA): TGTGCCAGCAGCTTCCGGACAGGGACTGATGGCTACACCTTC. Its translation is CASSFRTGTDGYTF.

The chain uses TRBV6-1 and TRBJ2-1; 9 bases line up with TRBD1. Per the germline V gene, CDR1 is MNHNS and CDR2 is SASEGT. CDR3 length: 14 residues. Losses at the gene ends were 6 bases for V and 12 bases for J; bases not matched to a gene: 12. CDR3 sequence: CASRAGQGSVRQFF. The CDR3 bases are TGTGCCAGCAGAGCGGGACAGGGAAGTGTGAGGCAGTTCTTC.

This chain connects TRBV13 to TRBJ2-1; D perhaps matches TRBD1 (6 bases). The CDR3 length is 14 residues. Germline V CDR1 and CDR2: PRHDT, FYEKMQ (reference sequence). V gave up 3 bases and J gave up 7 bases, with 13 bases separating them. CDR3 nucleotide sequence: TGTGCCAGCAGCTTCAGGTCCAGGGGAAATGAGCAGTTCTTC. It translates to CASSFRSRGNEQFF.

The gene calls are TRBV6-2 or TRBV6-3 and TRBJ1-2; D remains ambiguous. The CDR3 has 15 amino acids. The germline V and J ends were trimmed by 2 bases and 5 bases, with 15 bases remaining between them. Germline-derived CDR1 and CDR2 are MNHEY and SVGEGT. The CDR3 sequence: CASSYPRLTPYGYTF. The CDR3 bases are TGTGCCAGCAGTTACCCGCGGCTGACTCCGTATGGCTACACCTTC.

CDR3 amino acids: CASSLDQGNQPQHF. Here the CDR3 DNA reads TGTGCCAGCAGCTTGGACCAGGGCAATCAGCCCCAGCATTTT. This chain uses TRBV5-4 with TRBJ1-5; no firm D call. The germline V gene has CDR1 SGHNT and CDR2 YYREEE (reference sequence). The CDR3 is 14 amino acids. V gave up 0 bases and J gave up 2 bases, with 6 bases separating them.

The sample holds one count of this clonotype. The V gene is TRBV5-1, the J gene TRBJ2-4, with 9 bases that match TRBD1. The J call is in doubt because the DNA end fits TRBJ2-7 better. Looked up from germline, CDR1 is SGHRS and CDR2 is YFSETQ. CDR3 length: 13 residues. CDR3 nucleotide sequence: TGCGCCAGCAACACCGGGACAGGGAACGAGCAGTACTTC. Protein sequence: CASNTGTGNEQYF.

In its sample, this clonotype was seen a few times. The V call is TRBV7-9, the J call TRBJ1-1; D gene ambiguous. The germline V gene encodes CDR1 SEHNR and CDR2 FQNEAQ (reference sequence). V was cut by 6 bases and J by 1 base, with 9 bases left in between. This CDR3 is 13 amino acids long. CDR3 residues: CASSTSGNTEAFF. CDR3 bases: TGTGCCAGCAGTACGTCCGGGAACACTGAAGCTTTCTTT.

This clonotype was detected only once. The CDR3 bases are TGCGCCAGCAGCCCAAGCGGGGGGATAAACTCTGGGGCCAACGTCCTGACTTTC. It yields the protein CASSPSGGINSGANVLTF. The chain recombines TRBV10-2 with TRBJ2-6, with 9 bases that match TRBD2. CDR1 is WSHSY, CDR2 SAAADI, per germline. CDR3 length equals 18 residues. V gave up 6 bases and J gave up 0 bases; unmatched junction bases: 9.

This clonotype has more than one count but fewer than ten. The rearrangement uses TRBV10-3 and TRBJ2-1; possibly TRBD1 or TRBD2 for D (5 bases each). The germline gives CDR1 ENHRY, CDR2 SYGVKD. V lost 11 bases to trimming and J lost 9 bases, with 20 bases between them. The CDR3 covers 13 residues. The CDR3 nucleotides are TGTGCCGCCATCGGGACCGAAGGACTTGAGCAGTTCTTC. Protein product: CAAIGTEGLEQFF.

This chain uses TRBV12-3 or TRBV12-4 with TRBJ1-5; a weak D match, TRBD1 (6 bases). The V end was cut by 6 bases, the J end by 4 bases, with 16 bases between. CDR3 length equals 15 residues. In DNA, the CDR3 is TGTGCCAGCAGCACACGACAGGTGGGGAATCAGCCCCAGCATTTT. This codes for CASSTRQVGNQPQHF.

This chain links TRBV6-5 with TRBJ1-1; the match to TRBD1 covers 9 bases. Per the germline V gene, CDR1 is MNHEY and CDR2 is SVGAGI. The V gene end was trimmed by 4 bases and the J gene end by 0 bases; junction bases not matched to a gene: 6. CDR3 length: 16 amino acids. CDR3 loop: CASSSGTGTVNTEAFF. CDR3 nucleotides: TGTGCCAGCAGTTCCGGGACAGGGACGGTGAACACTGAAGCTTTCTTT.

The table lists this clonotype with a few counts. V is TRBV12-3 or TRBV12-4 and J is TRBJ2-7, with a possible D match to TRBD2 (5 bases). This CDR3 has 16 amino acids. The V gene lost 3 bases and the J gene lost 2 bases, with 17 bases spanning the gap. CDR3 residues: CASSLAGILTTYEQYF. CDR3 nucleotides: TGTGCCAGCAGTTTGGCCGGGATACTAACTACCTACGAGCAGTACTTC.

The J gene is TRBJ2-7, the V gene TRBV29-1, with 7 bases aligning to TRBD1. Unmatched junction bases numbered 13, after V lost 4 bases and J lost 7 bases. CDR3 size: 14 residues. Looked up from germline, CDR1 is SQVTM and CDR2 is ANQGSEA. The CDR3 bases are TGCAGCGTTGTACGGGACAGCAAGAACAATGAGCAGTACTTC. This translates into CSVVRDSKNNEQYF.

This clonotype was observed at least ten times. This chain uses TRBV20-1 with TRBJ2-1; 11 bases are shared with TRBD2. The CDR3 consists of 15 residues. J was trimmed by 10 bases and V by 5 bases; bases with no gene match: 13. The germline V gene encodes CDR1 DFQATT and CDR2 SNEGSKA (reference sequence). The chain's CDR3 is CSASFIAGGPIEQFF. CDR3 in DNA: TGCAGTGCTTCTTTTATAGCGGGGGGGCCTATCGAGCAGTTCTTC.

The CDR3 reads CASSLKLAGVIRDTQYF. The CDR3 region has the DNA TGTGCCAGCAGCTTGAAACTAGCGGGGGTAATTCGAGATACGCAGTATTTT. The chain combines TRBV5-6 with TRBJ2-3; 11 nucleotides align to TRBD2. The germline CDR1 and CDR2 sequences are SGHDT and YYEEEE. The V segment lost 1 base and the J segment 5 bases; nucleotides outside the gene matches: 9. The CDR3 length is 17 residues.